The 6 T cell receptor beta chains in this list originate from one sample, sequenced in a study of technical replicates of blood from several donors. The protocol was immunoSEQ multiplex PCR, while the TCRdb copy is restricted to in-frame clones and leaves out a portion. Among 55,000 to 75,000 clones listed, 91% were seen once. What was sequenced was PBMCs. Receptor source: a human donor in good health. Some clones in this sample may be carry-over from other donors' samples.

The V gene is TRBV5-4, the J gene TRBJ1-2; no reliable D call. Trimming took 0 bases from V and 3 from J, leaving 6 bases between them. The CDR3 totals 13 residues. Per germline, CDR1 SGHNT and CDR2 YYREEE (reference sequence). CDR3 sequence (DNA): TGTGCCAGCAGCTTGGCCGGTGACTATGGCTACACCTTC. It specifies CASSLAGDYGYTF.

The chain carries TRBV25-1 and TRBJ2-1; 12 bases agree with TRBD2. Germline V gene sequence: CDR1 MGHDK, CDR2 SYGVNS. The V segment lost 5 bases and the J segment 10 bases; nucleotides outside the gene matches: 6. The CDR3 sequence is 14 residues long. The CDR3 protein is CASSRTSGIQEQFF. The CDR3, as DNA: TGTGCCAGCAGTAGGACTAGCGGGATTCAAGAGCAGTTCTTC.

The chain uses TRBV14 and TRBJ1-6; D possibly corresponds to TRBD1 (6 bases). V dropped 2 bases and J dropped 3 bases, with 14 bases sitting between them. The germline gives CDR1 SGHDN, CDR2 FVKESK. The CDR3 has 17 amino acids. CDR3 sequence: CASSQRITGSYNSPLHF. The CDR3 region has the DNA TGTGCCAGCAGCCAACGGATAACAGGGAGCTATAATTCACCCCTCCACTTT.

The chain combines TRBV29-1 with TRBJ1-2, with a weak D call TRBD1 (5 bases). In germline, CDR1 is SQVTM, CDR2 ANQGSEA. The CDR3 runs to 13 residues. Trimming removed 4 bases at V and 3 bases at J, with 12 bases between. CDR3: CSVARRGDYGYTF. CDR3 in DNA: TGCAGCGTTGCCCGCCGGGGGGACTATGGCTACACCTTC.

J is TRBJ1-1 and V is TRBV27; 9 bases are a match to TRBD1. Per the germline V gene, CDR1 is MNHEY and CDR2 is SMNVEV (reference sequence). With V trimmed by 5 bases and J by 4 bases, 8 bases remained unmatched. The CDR3 covers 15 residues. CDR3 nucleotide sequence: TGTGCCAGCAGTCCCAACAGGGGGCAGGGCACTGAAGCTTTCTTT. It is translated as CASSPNRGQGTEAFF.

This clone came up once. This chain uses TRBV5-1 with TRBJ2-3, with 7 bases identical to TRBD1. CDR3 length: 17 amino acids. Trimming took 0 bases from V and 0 from J; bases not matched to a gene: 7. Germline CDR1 and CDR2: SGHRS and YFSETQ. In nucleotides, the CDR3 is TGCGCCAGCAGCTTGGCAAGGGACAGCACTAGCACAGATACGCAGTATTTT. Translation gives CASSLARDSTSTDTQYF.